The 21 T cell receptor beta chains in this list originate from one sample, sequenced in a study of OX40 agonist ivuxolimab in advanced cancers. The assay was immunoSEQ multiplex PCR, and TCRdb's table has in-frame clones only and misses some. The sample shows around 80,000 clones, about 91% of them seen only once. The sequenced sample was CD4+ or CD8+ T cells sorted from blood, obtained in a trial of the OX40 agonist ivuxolimab. The source is an adult with an advanced solid tumor such as melanoma, head and neck, liver or kidney cancer.

This chain links TRBV28 with TRBJ1-3, with 10 nucleotides matching TRBD1. Germline values: CDR1 MDHEN, CDR2 SYDVKM. This CDR3 region has 14 residues. The V segment lost 6 bases and the J segment 2 bases; nucleotides outside the gene matches: 1. CDR3 amino acids: CASSGQGAGNTIYF. The CDR3 nucleotides are TGTGCCAGCAGCGGACAGGGGGCTGGAAACACCATATATTTT.

The V call is TRBV25-1, the J call TRBJ2-3; D may be TRBD1 (5 bases). The CDR3 is 12 residues long. The germline V gene has CDR1 MGHDK and CDR2 SYGVNS. V lost 4 bases and J 7 bases, leaving 9 bases between the germline ends. CDR3: CASSADRNTQYF. In DNA, the CDR3 is TGTGCCAGCAGTGCCGACAGAAATACGCAGTATTTT. Drawing the rest from reference TRBV25-1 and TRBJ2-3, the complete variable domain is EADIYQTPRYLVIGTGKKITLECSQTMGHDKMYWYQQDPGMELHLIHYSYGVNSTEKGDLSSESTVSRIRTEHFPLTLESARPSHTSQYLCASSADRNTQYFGPGTRLTVL.

This chain links TRBV19 with TRBJ2-5; 10 nucleotides agree with TRBD2. V dropped 2 bases and J dropped 4; count of bases not matched to a gene: 7. CDR3 size: 16 residues. Germline V gene sequence: CDR1 LNHDA, CDR2 SQIVND (reference sequence). CDR3 residues: CASSISLAGARETQYF. CDR3 bases: TGTGCCAGTAGTATATCCCTAGCGGGAGCTAGAGAGACCCAGTACTTC.

The CDR3 nucleotides read TGTGCCAGCAGCCCAGTGGGGGCCAACACCGGGGAGCTGTTTTTT. Translation gives CASSPVGANTGELFF. This chain links TRBV9 with TRBJ2-2; D perhaps matches TRBD1 (6 bases). This CDR3 has 15 residues. Germline V CDR1 and CDR2: SGDLS, YYNGEE. V lost 4 bases, J lost 2 bases, and 12 bases lay in between.

V usage is TRBV11-1 and J usage is TRBJ2-5, with a possible D match to TRBD2 (7 bases). CDR3 size: 15 residues. V was trimmed by 4 bases and J by 5 bases, leaving 17 bases between them. CDR1 and CDR2 from the germline V gene are SGHAT and FQDESV (reference sequence). In DNA form, the CDR3 reads TGTGCCAGCAGCTACAGGGAGGGATTGAAGGAGACCCAGTACTTC. This sequence encodes CASSYREGLKETQYF.

This clone turned up a few times. This chain connects TRBV27 to TRBJ2-3; D is uncertain. The V end was cut by 6 bases, the J end by 0 bases, with 13 bases between. The CDR3 totals 15 residues. Looked up from germline, CDR1 is MNHEY and CDR2 is SMNVEV (reference sequence). This CDR3 reads CASRPGRTSTDTQYF. The CDR3, as DNA: TGTGCCAGCAGGCCTGGCCGGACCAGCACAGATACGCAGTATTTT.

This chain connects TRBV18 to TRBJ2-7, with D hard to call. This CDR3 region has 14 residues. V was trimmed by 0 bases and J by 0 bases, leaving 6 bases between them. From germline, CDR1 is KGHSH and CDR2 LQKENI. This CDR3 reads CASSPPALSYEQYF. The CDR3 DNA follows: TGTGCCAGCTCACCACCAGCGCTCTCCTACGAGCAGTACTTC.

V and J are TRBV28 and TRBJ2-1, with 11 bases identical to TRBD2. The CDR3 covers 15 residues. In germline, CDR1 is MDHEN, CDR2 SYDVKM. Trimming at V came to 2 bases and at J to 9 bases, leaving 6 bases not matched to a gene. CDR3 sequence: CASSLGLAGGGEQFF. The CDR3 DNA is TGTGCCAGCAGTTTAGGGCTAGCGGGAGGAGGTGAGCAGTTCTTC.

The chain uses TRBV7-6 and TRBJ2-7; D is unclear. The CDR3 contains 14 residues. The V end was cut by 1 base, the J end by 0 bases, with 7 bases between. Germline-derived CDR1 and CDR2 are SGHVS and FNYEAQ. The CDR3 nucleotides are TGTGCCAGCAGCTTAGTGGGAAGCTCCTACGAGCAGTACTTC. Its translation: CASSLVGSSYEQYF. The full variable domain, with the rest looked up from reference TRBV7-6 and TRBJ2-7, is GAGVSQSPRYKVTKRGQDVALRCDPISGHVSLYWYRQALGQGPEFLTYFNYEAQQDKSGLPNDRFSAERPEGSISTLTIQRTEQRDSAMYRCASSLVGSSYEQYFGPGTRLTVT.

The rearrangement links TRBV29-1 to TRBJ2-1; 12 nucleotides line up with TRBD2. The CDR3 has 13 amino acids. The V segment lost 6 bases and the J segment 10 bases; nucleotides outside the gene matches: 7. Germline loops: CDR1 SQVTM, CDR2 ANQGSEA. The CDR3 here is CSVRLAGDGEQFF. CDR3 sequence (DNA): TGCAGCGTCCGACTAGCGGGAGATGGAGAGCAGTTCTTC.

Notes on this clone: Mismatch with germline at one junction end may stem from a read error. The chain joins TRBV5-1 to TRBJ2-7; D is undetermined. The CDR3 consists of 13 residues. In germline, CDR1 is SGHRS, CDR2 YFSETQ. CDR3 coding DNA: TGTGCCAGCAGCTACGACGTCCTGGGCGAGCAGTACTTC. Translated, it gives CASSYDVLGEQYF.

The chain employs TRBV6-6 and TRBJ1-1; D is uncertain. Trimming took 8 bases from V and 1 from J, leaving 5 bases between them. In germline, CDR1 is MNHNY, CDR2 SVGAGI (reference sequence). There are 11 residues in the CDR3. CDR3 sequence reads: CASRTNTEAFF. Here the CDR3 DNA reads TGTGCCAGCCGAACGAACACTGAAGCTTTCTTT.

The chain employs TRBV30 and TRBJ2-4; 7 nucleotides agree with TRBD2. The CDR3 loop spans 12 amino acids. Germline assignment: CDR1 GTSNPN and CDR2 SVGIG (reference sequence). The V and J ends lost 3 bases and 11 bases, in that order; junction bases with no gene match: 7. CDR3 amino acids: CAWSPISGVQYF. The CDR3 coding sequence is TGTGCCTGGAGCCCTATCAGCGGGGTTCAGTACTTC.

This chain links TRBV7-2 with TRBJ2-5, with TRBD1 matching over 10 bases. Trimming cost V 5 bases and J 4 bases; bases outside gene matches: 10. The CDR3 length is 16 residues. Germline CDR1 is SGHTA and CDR2 is FQGNSA. This CDR3 reads CASSHRQGAPVETQYF. The CDR3 region has the DNA TGTGCCAGCAGCCACCGACAGGGGGCGCCTGTAGAGACCCAGTACTTC. Looking up the rest from reference TRBV7-2 and TRBJ2-5 gives the full variable domain: GAGVSQSPSNKVTEKGKDVELRCDPISGHTALYWYRQSLGQGLEFLIYFQGNSAPDKSGLPSDRFSAERTGGSVSTLTIQRTQQEDSAVYLCASSHRQGAPVETQYFGPGTRLLVL.

The rearrangement uses TRBV30 and TRBJ1-3; D call uncertain. Germline lookup yields CDR1 GTSNPN and CDR2 SVGIG (reference sequence). V was cut by 3 bases and J by 4 bases, with 13 bases left in between. CDR3 length equals 14 residues. The CDR3 loop is CAWSPQLGGNTIYF. The CDR3 DNA reads TGTGCCTGGAGCCCCCAGCTGGGCGGAAACACCATATATTTT.

In its sample, this clone was seen a few times. The gene calls are TRBV5-1 and TRBJ2-5; D gene unclear. The CDR3 has 15 amino acids. Per the germline V gene, CDR1 is SGHRS and CDR2 is YFSETQ. V was trimmed by 3 bases and J by 4 bases, leaving 16 bases between them. The CDR3 coding sequence is TGCGCCAGCAGCTCGTCAATGGTCGCGCGAGAGACCCAGTACTTC. Protein product: CASSSSMVARETQYF.

The V and J genes are TRBV27 and TRBJ2-3, with D perhaps matching TRBD1 (6 bases). There are 12 residues in the CDR3. Germline CDR1 is MNHEY and CDR2 is SMNVEV (reference sequence). The V end lost 4 bases, the J end lost 7 bases, and 9 bases lay between the germline ends. CDR3 DNA: TGTGCCAGCAGTTCCGGACAGTATACGCAGTATTTT. Translated, it gives CASSSGQYTQYF.

This clone was detected only once. The chain has TRBV19 and TRBJ2-7, with D tentatively TRBD1 (6 bases). V was trimmed by 5 bases and J by 3 bases, leaving 11 bases between them. CDR1 and CDR2 from the germline V gene are LNHDA and SQIVND (reference sequence). This CDR3 has 13 residues. The chain's CDR3 is CASSRDTYYEQYF. In DNA, the CDR3 is TGTGCCAGTAGTCGGGACACTTACTACGAGCAGTACTTC.

The V and J genes are TRBV18 and TRBJ2-3; 8 bases align to TRBD1. This CDR3 is built from 15 residues. The V and J ends lost 3 bases and 1 base, in that order; junction bases with no gene match: 3. Germline values: CDR1 KGHSH, CDR2 LQKENI. CDR3 loop: CASSPGQVGTDTQYF. CDR3 sequence (DNA): TGTGCCAGCTCACCGGGACAGGTGGGCACAGATACGCAGTATTTT.

The V gene is TRBV7-6, the J gene TRBJ1-5; a possible D gene is TRBD1 (6 bases). This CDR3 has 16 amino acids. Trimming cost V 2 bases and J 0 bases, with 11 bases left between them. Germline V gene sequence: CDR1 SGHVS, CDR2 FNYEAQ. CDR3 DNA sequence: TGTGCCAGCAGCTTATCAGGGGTTCTTAGCAATCAGCCCCAGCATTTT. Its protein is CASSLSGVLSNQPQHF.

CDR3 loop: CASSWGTLTASGNTIYF. Written as DNA, the CDR3 is TGTGCCAGCAGCTGGGGGACGCTTACCGCTTCTGGAAACACCATATATTTT. The chain employs TRBV5-5 and TRBJ1-3; D is perhaps TRBD1 (5 bases). Per germline, CDR1 SGHKS and CDR2 YYEKEE (reference sequence). This CDR3 spans 17 amino acids. V lost 3 bases to trimming and J lost 1 base, with 17 bases between them.